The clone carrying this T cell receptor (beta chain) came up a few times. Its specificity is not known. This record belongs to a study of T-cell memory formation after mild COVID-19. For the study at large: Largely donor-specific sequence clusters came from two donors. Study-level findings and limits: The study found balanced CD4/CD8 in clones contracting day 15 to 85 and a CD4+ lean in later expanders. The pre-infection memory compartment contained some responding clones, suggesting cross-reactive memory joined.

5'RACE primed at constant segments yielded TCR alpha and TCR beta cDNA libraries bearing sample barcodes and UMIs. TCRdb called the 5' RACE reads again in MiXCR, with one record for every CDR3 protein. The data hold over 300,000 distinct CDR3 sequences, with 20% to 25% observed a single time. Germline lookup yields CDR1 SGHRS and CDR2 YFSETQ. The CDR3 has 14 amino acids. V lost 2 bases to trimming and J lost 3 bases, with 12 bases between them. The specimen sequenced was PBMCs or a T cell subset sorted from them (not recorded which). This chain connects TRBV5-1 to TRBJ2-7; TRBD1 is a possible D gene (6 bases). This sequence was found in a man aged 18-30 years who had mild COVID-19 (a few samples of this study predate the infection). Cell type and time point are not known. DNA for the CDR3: TGCGCCAGCAGCTTCTACAGGGTTGGCTACGAGCAGTACTTC. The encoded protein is CASSFYRVGYEQYF.